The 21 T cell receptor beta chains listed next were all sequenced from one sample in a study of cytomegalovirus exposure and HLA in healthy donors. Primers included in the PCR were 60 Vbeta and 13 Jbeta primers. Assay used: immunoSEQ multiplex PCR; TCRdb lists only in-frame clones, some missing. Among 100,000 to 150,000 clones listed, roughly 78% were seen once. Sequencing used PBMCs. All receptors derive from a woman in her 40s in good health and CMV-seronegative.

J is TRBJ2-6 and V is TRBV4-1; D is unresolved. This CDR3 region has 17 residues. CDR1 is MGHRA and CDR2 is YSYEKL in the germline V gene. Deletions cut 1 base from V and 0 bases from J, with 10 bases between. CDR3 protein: CASSQALDFSGANVLTF. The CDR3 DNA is TGCGCCAGCAGCCAAGCCCTAGACTTCTCTGGGGCCAACGTCCTGACTTTC.

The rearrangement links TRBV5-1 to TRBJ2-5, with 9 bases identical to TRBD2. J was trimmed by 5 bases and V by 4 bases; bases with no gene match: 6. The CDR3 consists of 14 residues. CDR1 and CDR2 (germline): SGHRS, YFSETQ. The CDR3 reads CASSPPRGGETQYF. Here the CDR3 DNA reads TGCGCCAGCAGCCCTCCGCGGGGGGGTGAGACCCAGTACTTC.

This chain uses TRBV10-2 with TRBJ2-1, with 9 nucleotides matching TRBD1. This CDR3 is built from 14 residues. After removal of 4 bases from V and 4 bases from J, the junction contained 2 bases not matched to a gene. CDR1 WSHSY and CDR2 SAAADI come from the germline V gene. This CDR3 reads CASSVDRGYNEQFF. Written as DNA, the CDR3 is TGCGCCAGCAGTGTGGACAGGGGATACAATGAGCAGTTCTTC.

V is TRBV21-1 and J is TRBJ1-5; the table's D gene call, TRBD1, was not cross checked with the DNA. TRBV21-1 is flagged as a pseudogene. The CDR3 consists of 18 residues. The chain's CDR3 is CASSKLPVQNPSNQPQHF. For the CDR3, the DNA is TGTGCCAGCAGCAAACTCCCAGTTCAGAATCCTAGCAATCAGCCCCAGCATTTT.

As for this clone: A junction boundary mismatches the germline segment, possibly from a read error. CDR3 protein: CATGGLAGGRRKNSQYF. Here the CDR3 DNA reads TGTGCCACCGGGGGACTAGCGGGAGGCCGCCGCAAAAACAGTCAGTACTTC. The chain has TRBV28 and TRBJ2-4; 15 bases line up with TRBD2. Germline V CDR1 and CDR2: MDHEN, SYDVKM. CDR3 length: 17 amino acids.

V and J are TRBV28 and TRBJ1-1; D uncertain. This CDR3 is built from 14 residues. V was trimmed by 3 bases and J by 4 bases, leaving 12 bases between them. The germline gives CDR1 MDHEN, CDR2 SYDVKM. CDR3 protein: CASSFWASFTEAFF. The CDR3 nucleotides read TGTGCCAGCAGTTTCTGGGCGTCGTTCACTGAAGCTTTCTTT.

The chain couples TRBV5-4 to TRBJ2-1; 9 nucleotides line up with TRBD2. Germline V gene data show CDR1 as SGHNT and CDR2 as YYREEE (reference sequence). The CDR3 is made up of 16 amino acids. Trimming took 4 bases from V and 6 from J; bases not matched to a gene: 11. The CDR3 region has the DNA TGTGCCAGCAGCCCCGTCGGCCTAGCGGGGACCAATGAGCAGTTCTTC. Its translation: CASSPVGLAGTNEQFF.

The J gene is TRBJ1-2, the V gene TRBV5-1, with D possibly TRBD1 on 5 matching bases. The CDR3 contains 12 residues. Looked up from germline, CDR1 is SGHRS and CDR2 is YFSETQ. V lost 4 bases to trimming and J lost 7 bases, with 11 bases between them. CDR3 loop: CASSDSFGGYTF. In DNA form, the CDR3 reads TGCGCCAGCAGCGACAGTTTCGGTGGCTACACCTTC.

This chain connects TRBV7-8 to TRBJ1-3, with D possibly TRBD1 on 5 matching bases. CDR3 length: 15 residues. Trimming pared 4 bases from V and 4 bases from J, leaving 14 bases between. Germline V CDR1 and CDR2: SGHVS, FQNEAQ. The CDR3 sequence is CASSWDGGRGNTIYF. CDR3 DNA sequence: TGTGCCAGCAGCTGGGACGGGGGTAGAGGAAACACCATATATTTT.

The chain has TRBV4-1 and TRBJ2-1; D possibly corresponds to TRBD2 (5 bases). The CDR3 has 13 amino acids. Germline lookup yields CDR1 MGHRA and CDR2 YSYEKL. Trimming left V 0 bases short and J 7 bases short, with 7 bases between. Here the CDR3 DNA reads TGCGCCAGCAGCCAAGAAACGGGGAATGAGCAGTTCTTC. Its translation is CASSQETGNEQFF.

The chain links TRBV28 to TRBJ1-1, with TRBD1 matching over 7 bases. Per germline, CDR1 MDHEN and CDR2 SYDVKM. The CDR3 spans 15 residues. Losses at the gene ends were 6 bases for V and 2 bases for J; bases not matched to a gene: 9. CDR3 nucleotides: TGTGCCAGCAGCTACAGGGGAAGAGGTAACACTGAAGCTTTCTTT. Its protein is CASSYRGRGNTEAFF.

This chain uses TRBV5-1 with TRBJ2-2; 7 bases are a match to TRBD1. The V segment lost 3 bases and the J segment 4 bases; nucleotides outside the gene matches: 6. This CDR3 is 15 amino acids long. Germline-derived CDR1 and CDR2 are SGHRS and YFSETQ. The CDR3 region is CASSYRDSVTGELFF. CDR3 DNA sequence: TGCGCCAGCAGCTACCGGGACAGTGTCACCGGGGAGCTGTTTTTT.

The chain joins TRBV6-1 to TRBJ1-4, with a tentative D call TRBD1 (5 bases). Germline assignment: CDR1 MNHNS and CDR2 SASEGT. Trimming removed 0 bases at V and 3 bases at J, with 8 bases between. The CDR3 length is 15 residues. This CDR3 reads CASSEAGLANEKLFF. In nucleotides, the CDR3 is TGTGCCAGCAGTGAAGCGGGGCTGGCTAATGAAAAACTGTTTTTT.

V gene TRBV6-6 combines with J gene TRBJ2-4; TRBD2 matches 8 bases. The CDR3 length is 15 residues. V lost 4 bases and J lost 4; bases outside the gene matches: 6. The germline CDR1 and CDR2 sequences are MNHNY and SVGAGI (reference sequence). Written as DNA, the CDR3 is TGTGCCAGCAGTTCCGAGCGGGAGTGGAAAAACATTCAGTACTTC. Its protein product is CASSSEREWKNIQYF.

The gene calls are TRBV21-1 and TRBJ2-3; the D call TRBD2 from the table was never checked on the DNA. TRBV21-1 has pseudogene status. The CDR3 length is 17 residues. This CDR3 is CASRTRLNYPGTDTQYF. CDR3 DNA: TGTGCCAGCAGAACGAGATTAAACTACCCAGGCACAGATACGCAGTATTTT.

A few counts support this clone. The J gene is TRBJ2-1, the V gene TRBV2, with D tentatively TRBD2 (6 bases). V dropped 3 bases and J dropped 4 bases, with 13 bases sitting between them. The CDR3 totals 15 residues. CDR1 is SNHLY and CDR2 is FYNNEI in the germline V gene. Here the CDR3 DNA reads TGTGCCAGCAGTGATGAGGGAGGATCATACAATGAGCAGTTCTTC. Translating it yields CASSDEGGSYNEQFF.

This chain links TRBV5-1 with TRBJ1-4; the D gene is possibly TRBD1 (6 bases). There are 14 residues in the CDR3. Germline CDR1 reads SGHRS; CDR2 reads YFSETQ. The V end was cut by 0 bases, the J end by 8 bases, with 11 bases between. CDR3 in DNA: TGCGCCAGCAGCTTGGGGACAGTCGGGGAAAAACTGTTTTTT. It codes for CASSLGTVGEKLFF.

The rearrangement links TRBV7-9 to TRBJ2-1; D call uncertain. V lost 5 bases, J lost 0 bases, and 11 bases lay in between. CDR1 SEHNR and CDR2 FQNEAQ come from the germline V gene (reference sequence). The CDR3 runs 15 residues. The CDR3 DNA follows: TGTGCCAGCAGCAAGAGACTGGACTCCTACAATGAGCAGTTCTTC. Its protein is CASSKRLDSYNEQFF.

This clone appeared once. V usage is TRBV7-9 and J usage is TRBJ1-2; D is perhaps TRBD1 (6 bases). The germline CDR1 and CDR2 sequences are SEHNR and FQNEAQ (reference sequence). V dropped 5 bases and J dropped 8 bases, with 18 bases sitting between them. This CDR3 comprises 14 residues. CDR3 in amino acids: CASSAQGWVSGYTF. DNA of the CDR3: TGTGCCAGCAGCGCCCAGGGGTGGGTCTCCGGCTACACCTTC.

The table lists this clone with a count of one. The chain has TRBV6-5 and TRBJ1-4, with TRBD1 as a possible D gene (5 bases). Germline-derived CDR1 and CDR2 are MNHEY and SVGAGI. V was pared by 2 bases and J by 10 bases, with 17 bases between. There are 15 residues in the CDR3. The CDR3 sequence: CASSYGDLEQGKLFF. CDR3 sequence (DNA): TGTGCCAGCAGTTACGGGGACTTAGAGCAGGGAAAACTGTTTTTT.

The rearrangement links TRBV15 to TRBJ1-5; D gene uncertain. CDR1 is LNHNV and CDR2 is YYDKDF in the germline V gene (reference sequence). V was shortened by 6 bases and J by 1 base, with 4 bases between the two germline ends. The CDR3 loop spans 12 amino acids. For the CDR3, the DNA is TGTGCCACCAGGGAGAGCAATCAGCCCCAGCATTTT. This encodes CATRESNQPQHF.